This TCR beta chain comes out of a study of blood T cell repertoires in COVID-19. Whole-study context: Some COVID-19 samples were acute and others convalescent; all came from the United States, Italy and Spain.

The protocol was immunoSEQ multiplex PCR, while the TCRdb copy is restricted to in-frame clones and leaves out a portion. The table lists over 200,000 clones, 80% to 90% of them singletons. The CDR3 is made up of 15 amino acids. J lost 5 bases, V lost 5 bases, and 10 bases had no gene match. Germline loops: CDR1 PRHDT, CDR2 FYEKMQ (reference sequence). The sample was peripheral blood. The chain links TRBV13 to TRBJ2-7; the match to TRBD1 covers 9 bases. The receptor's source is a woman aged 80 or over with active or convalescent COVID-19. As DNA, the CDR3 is TGTGCCAGCAGCCCCGGGGACAGGGAAGGAAACGAGCAGTACTTC. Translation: CASSPGDREGNEQYF.